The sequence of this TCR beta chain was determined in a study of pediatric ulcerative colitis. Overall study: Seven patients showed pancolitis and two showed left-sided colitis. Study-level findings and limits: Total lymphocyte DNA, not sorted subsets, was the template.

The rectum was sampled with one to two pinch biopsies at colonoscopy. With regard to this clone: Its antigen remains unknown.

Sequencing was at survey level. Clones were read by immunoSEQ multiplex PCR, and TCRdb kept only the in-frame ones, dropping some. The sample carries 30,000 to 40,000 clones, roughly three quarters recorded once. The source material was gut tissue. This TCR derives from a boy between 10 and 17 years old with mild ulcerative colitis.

For the CDR3, the DNA is TGCGCCAGCAGCCAAGTAGAGGGACAGGGTTTACTGGATACGCAGTATTTT. Its protein is CASSQVEGQGLLDTQYF. The chain couples TRBV4-1 to TRBJ2-3, with 9 positions matching TRBD1. Germline CDR1 and CDR2: MGHRA and YSYEKL. The CDR3 spans 17 residues. The trim removed 1 base at V and 6 bases at J, leaving 11 bases unmatched.